These T cell receptor beta chains were read from a single sample in a study of OX40 agonist ivuxolimab in advanced cancers. Sequencing was performed with immunoSEQ multiplex PCR; in TCRdb, only in-frame clones are kept and a portion is missing. In the table there are around 74,000 clones, 65% to 90% of which are singletons. Here the sequenced sample was CD4+ or CD8+ T cells sorted from blood, taken in a trial of the OX40 agonist ivuxolimab. These receptors came from an adult with an advanced solid tumor such as melanoma, head and neck, liver or kidney cancer. Each CDR3 is given without its conserved first and last residue. Fields, in order: D gene, J gene, clone size, CDR3 length, V gene, CDR3 protein. D genes are given only for firm matches. Clone size is stated in some rows and not others, as once, few, many or a class when expanded.

TRBD2 TRBJ2-3 once 12 TRBV7-3 ASSSGGTTDTQY
TRBD2 TRBJ2-1 . 14 TRBV7-2 ASSLDAGGSYNEQF
TRBD2 TRBJ2-1 . 14 TRBV5-1 ASSLGPSGGQNEQF
. TRBJ1-5 . 15 TRBV7-6 ASSLGRVRRFDQPQH
. TRBJ2-2 . 14 TRBV6-6 ASSYSGGPNTGELF
TRBD1 TRBJ2-5 . 13 TRBV30 AWSRDRDVEETQY
TRBD1 TRBJ1-2 . 12 TRBV2 ASRPGQGDYGYT
. TRBJ1-2 few 11 TRBV6-1 ASSENSYYGYT
. TRBJ1-5 . 15 TRBV19 ASSPSGRPGYNQPQH
TRBD1 TRBJ2-5 . 12 TRBV5-6 ASSLGQGRETQY
TRBD1 TRBJ2-7 . 15 TRBV5-1 ARGTKLDRGQGYEQY
. TRBJ2-1 . 11 TRBV4-3 ASSQDWDNEQF
TRBD1 TRBJ1-2 . 13 TRBV4-2 ASSRPGTGTHGYT
. TRBJ1-6 . 11 TRBV7-9 ASSLHGGRSLH
TRBD1 TRBJ1-6 . 13 TRBV2 ASILQGGGNSPLH
. TRBJ1-1 . 11 TRBV10-3 AISGSGYTEAF
TRBD1 TRBJ1-2 . 12 TRBV19 ASIAPGQGNGYT
. TRBJ1-5 . 11 TRBV18 ASSPDDNQPQH
. TRBJ2-7 once 13 TRBV4-3 ASSQGRDGFYEQY
. TRBJ2-7 . 11 TRBV19 ASSIQEKGEQY
TRBD1 TRBJ2-7 . 12 TRBV29-1 SAILGTGNYEQY
. TRBJ1-6 few 10 TRBV5-1 ASSLEQGTLH
. TRBJ1-2 . 17 TRBV7-9 ASSPEFSGPTIRDYGYT
. TRBJ2-2 . 12 TRBV7-2 ASSLGENTGELF
. TRBJ1-2 . 9 TRBV30 AWSVGYGYT
. TRBJ2-2 few 12 TRBV5-1 ASSDLGGGGELF
. TRBJ2-5 . 12 TRBV7-2 ASSLVAGKETQY
TRBD2 TRBJ2-5 . 13 TRBV5-8 ASSLEAGGPKTQY
TRBD1 TRBJ1-5 . 14 TRBV30 AWSSPGQGAYQPQH
. TRBJ2-7 few 11 TRBV6-1 ASSEIRVYEQY
. TRBJ2-7 once 13 TRBV11-1 ASSNPPGTSYEQY
. TRBJ2-3 . 13 TRBV18 ASSPGRGRTDTQY